This T cell receptor (beta chain) emerged from a study of T-cell memory formation after mild COVID-19. Trimming cost V 3 bases and J 11 bases; bases outside gene matches: 5. This CDR3 contains 14 residues. From germline, CDR1 is LGHDT and CDR2 YNNKEL (reference sequence). In its sample, this clonotype was seen many times. What it recognizes is unknown. TCRdb ran MiXCR on the 5' RACE reads and lists one entry per CDR3 protein. Of more than 250,000 distinct CDR3 sequences listed, 15% to 20% are singletons. General study results and limits: In pre-infection memory, a portion of responding clones appeared, which suggested that cross-reactive memory joined. Day 37-peaking second-wave clones had unconfirmed SARS-CoV-2 specificity.

Input material: PBMCs or a T cell subset sorted from them (not recorded which). The origin of this receptor is a man aged 18 to 30 who had mild COVID-19 (a few samples of this study predate the infection). Cell type and time point are not known. This sequence joins TRBV3-1 and TRBJ1-5; 12 nucleotides match TRBD1. CDR3 coding DNA: TGTGCCAGCAGCCAGGGGGGACAGGGGGCAGCCCAGCATTTT. Encoded protein: CASSQGGQGAAQHF.